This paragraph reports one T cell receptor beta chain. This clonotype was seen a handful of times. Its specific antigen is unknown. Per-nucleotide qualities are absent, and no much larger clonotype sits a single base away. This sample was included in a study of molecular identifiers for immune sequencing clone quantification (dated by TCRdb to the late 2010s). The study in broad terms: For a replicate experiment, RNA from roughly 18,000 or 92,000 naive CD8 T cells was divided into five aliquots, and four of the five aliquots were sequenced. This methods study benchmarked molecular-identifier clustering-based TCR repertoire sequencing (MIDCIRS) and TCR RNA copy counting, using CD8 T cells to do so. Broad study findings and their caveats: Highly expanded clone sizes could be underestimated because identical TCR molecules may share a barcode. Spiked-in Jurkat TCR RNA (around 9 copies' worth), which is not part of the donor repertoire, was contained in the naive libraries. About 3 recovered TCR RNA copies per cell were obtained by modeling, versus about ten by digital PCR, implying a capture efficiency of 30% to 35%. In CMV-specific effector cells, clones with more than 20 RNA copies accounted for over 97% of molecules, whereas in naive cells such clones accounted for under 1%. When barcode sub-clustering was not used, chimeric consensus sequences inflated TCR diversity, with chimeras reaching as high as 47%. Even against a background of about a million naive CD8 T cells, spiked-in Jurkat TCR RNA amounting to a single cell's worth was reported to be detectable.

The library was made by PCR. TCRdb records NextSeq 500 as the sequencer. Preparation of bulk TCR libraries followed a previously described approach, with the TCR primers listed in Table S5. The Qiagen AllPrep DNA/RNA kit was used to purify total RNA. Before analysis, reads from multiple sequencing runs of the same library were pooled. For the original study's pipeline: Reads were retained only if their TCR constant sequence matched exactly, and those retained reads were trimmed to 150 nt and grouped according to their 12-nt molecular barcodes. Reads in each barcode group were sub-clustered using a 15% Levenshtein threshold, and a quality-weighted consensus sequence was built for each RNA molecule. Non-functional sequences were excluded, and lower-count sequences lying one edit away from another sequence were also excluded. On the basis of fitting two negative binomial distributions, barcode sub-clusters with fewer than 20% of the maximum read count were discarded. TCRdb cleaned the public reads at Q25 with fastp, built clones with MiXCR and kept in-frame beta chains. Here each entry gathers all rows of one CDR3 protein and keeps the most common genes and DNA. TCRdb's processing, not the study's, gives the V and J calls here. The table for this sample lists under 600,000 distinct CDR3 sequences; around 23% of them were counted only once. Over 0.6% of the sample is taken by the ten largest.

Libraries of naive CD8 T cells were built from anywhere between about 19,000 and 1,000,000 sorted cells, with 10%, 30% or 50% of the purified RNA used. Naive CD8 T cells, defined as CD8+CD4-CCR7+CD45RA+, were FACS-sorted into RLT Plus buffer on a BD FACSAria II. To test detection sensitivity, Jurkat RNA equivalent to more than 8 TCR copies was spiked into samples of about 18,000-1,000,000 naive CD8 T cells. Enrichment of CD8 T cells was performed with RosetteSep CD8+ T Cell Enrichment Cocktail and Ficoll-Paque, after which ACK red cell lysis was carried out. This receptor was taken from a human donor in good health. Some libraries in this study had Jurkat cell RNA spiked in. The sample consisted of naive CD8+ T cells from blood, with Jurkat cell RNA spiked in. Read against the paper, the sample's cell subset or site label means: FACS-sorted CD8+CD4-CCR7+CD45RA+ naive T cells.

The CDR3 protein: CAVLRGTDTQYF. The nucleotides are TGTGCTGTACTCAGGGGAACAGATACGCAGTATTTT. The rearranged chain carries TRBV7-7 and TRBJ2-3, with TRBD1 as a weak D call on 6 bases. The CDR3 has 12 amino acids, counting the end cysteine and phenylalanine. Only CDR3 DNA remains: 36 bases, in frame from the first base. The germline V gene (reference sequence) specifies SSHAT as CDR1 and FNYEAQ as CDR2.